The source of this TCR beta chain is a study of blood T cell repertoires in COVID-19. As for the study in general: Samples of COVID-19 (acute and convalescent) were obtained from the United States, Italy and Spain. T cells, B-cell-depleted T cells, or PBMCs provided the cDNA or gDNA that served as material.

Per the study methods: Cell counts per sample came from amplifying reference gene primers. Sequencing was performed with immunoSEQ multiplex PCR; in TCRdb, only in-frame clones are kept and a portion is missing. That table supplies the V and J calls and clone size; D and trimming were determined from the DNA. Of around 300,000 clones listed, 86% are singletons. V shed 4 bases and J shed 3 bases, with 7 bases lying between them. This CDR3 spans 12 amino acids. The germline V gene encodes CDR1 SGHDT and CDR2 YYEEEE. This clonotype was obtained from a woman in her 30s with active or convalescent COVID-19. The chain carries TRBV5-6 and TRBJ1-2; a possible D gene is TRBD1 (5 bases). The specimen was peripheral blood. The CDR3 spells CASSTGYYGYTF. The CDR3 DNA is TGTGCCAGCAGCACAGGTTACTATGGCTACACCTTC.